Each of the 8 T cell receptor beta chains below was sequenced from the same sample in a study of T-cell memory formation after mild COVID-19. TCRdb independently ran MiXCR on the 5' RACE reads; one entry per CDR3 protein. The sample records 200,000 to 250,000 distinct CDR3 sequences, 8% to 11% being singletons. The sequenced sample consisted of PBMCs or a T cell subset sorted from them (not recorded which). The receptor source for this set is a man in his late teens or twenties who had mild COVID-19 (a few samples of this study predate the infection). Cell type and time point are not known.

This chain connects TRBV3-1 to TRBJ1-5; possibly TRBD1 for D (6 bases). The V end was cut by 1 base, the J end by 5 bases, with 12 bases between. The germline gives CDR1 LGHDT, CDR2 YNNKEL (reference sequence). The CDR3 is 15 residues long. The CDR3 DNA reads as TGTGCCAGCAGCCAAGGAGCAGGGGAGGATCAGCCCCAGCATTTT. Protein sequence: CASSQGAGEDQPQHF. Variable domain in full (rest from reference TRBV3-1 and TRBJ1-5): DTAVSQTPKYLVTQMGNDKSIKCEQNLGHDTMYWYKQDSKKFLKIMFSYNNKELIINETVPNRFSPKSPDKAHLNLHINSLELGDSAVYFCASSQGAGEDQPQHFGDGTRLSIL.

V gene TRBV18 combines with J gene TRBJ2-7, with D possibly being TRBD2 (7 bases). Trimming took off 6 bases at V and 4 bases at J, with 19 bases between the two ends. CDR3 size: 15 residues. CDR1 and CDR2 (germline): KGHSH, LQKENI. CDR3 coding DNA: TGTGCCAGCTCCCTAGGGGGGGCGTCTAATTACGAGCAGTACTTC. Its translation is CASSLGGASNYEQYF.

The chain is built from TRBV7-9 and TRBJ1-1; a possible D gene is TRBD1 (5 bases). Germline V lookup: CDR1 SEHNR, CDR2 FQNEAQ (reference sequence). The CDR3 covers 15 residues. V lost 5 bases to trimming and J lost 0 bases, with 13 bases between them. CDR3 sequence reads: CASSPIAGLNTEAFF. The CDR3 DNA reads TGTGCCAGCAGCCCAATAGCGGGACTGAACACTGAAGCTTTCTTT.

This sequence joins TRBV12-3 or TRBV12-4 and TRBJ1-1; no firm D call. V lost 7 bases and J 4 bases, leaving 13 bases between the germline ends. This CDR3 comprises 13 residues. CDR3 residues: CASTPQVGTEAFF. CDR3 coding DNA: TGTGCCAGCACCCCCCAAGTCGGCACTGAAGCTTTCTTT.

Many counts were recorded for this clonotype. V gene TRBV20-1 combines with J gene TRBJ1-1; the D gene is possibly TRBD1 (5 bases). Trimming removed 1 base at V and 2 bases at J, with 11 bases between. The CDR3 contains 14 residues. Germline-derived CDR1 and CDR2 are DFQATT and SNEGSKA (reference sequence). CDR3 region: CSARAGGGNTEAFF. The CDR3 region has the DNA TGCAGTGCTAGAGCCGGGGGGGGAAACACTGAAGCTTTCTTT.

Many counts were recorded for this clonotype. CDR3 nucleotide sequence: TGTGCCAGCAGTTTACAGGGGGCATCGGAGACCCAGTACTTC. Protein product: CASSLQGASETQYF. V gene TRBV28 combines with J gene TRBJ2-5; 8 nucleotides line up with TRBD1. J was trimmed by 5 bases and V by 2 bases; bases with no gene match: 4. CDR1 MDHEN and CDR2 SYDVKM come from the germline V gene. The CDR3 extends over 14 amino acids.

This clonotype was seen only a few times. V gene TRBV3-1 combines with J gene TRBJ2-3, with TRBD2 matching over 7 bases. Germline CDR1 is LGHDT and CDR2 is YNNKEL (reference sequence). This CDR3 is 12 amino acids long. V lost 4 bases, J lost 10 bases, and 5 bases stayed unmatched. The CDR3, as DNA: TGTGCCAGCAGCCCCCCTAGCGGACCGCAGTATTTT. Its protein product is CASSPPSGPQYF.

This clonotype appeared a few times. The gene calls are TRBV7-2 and TRBJ1-2; 11 bases agree with TRBD1. This CDR3 is 13 amino acids long. The junction had 1 base not matched to a gene; V was cut back by 6 bases and J by 4 bases. Germline CDR1 and CDR2: SGHTA and FQGNSA. CDR3 DNA: TGTGCCAGCAGGGACAGGGGGCGCTATGGCTACACCTTC. It encodes CASRDRGRYGYTF. Supplemented by reference TRBV7-2 and TRBJ1-2, the full variable domain reads GAGVSQSPSNKVTEKGKDVELRCDPISGHTALYWYRQSLGQGLEFLIYFQGNSAPDKSGLPSDRFSAERTGGSVSTLTIQRTQQEDSAVYLCASRDRGRYGYTFGSGTRLTVV.